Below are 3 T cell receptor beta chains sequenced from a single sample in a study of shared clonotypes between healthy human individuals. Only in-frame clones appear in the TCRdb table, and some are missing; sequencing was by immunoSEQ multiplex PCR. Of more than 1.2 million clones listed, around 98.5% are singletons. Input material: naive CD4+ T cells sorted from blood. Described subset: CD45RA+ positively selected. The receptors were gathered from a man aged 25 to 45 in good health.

The CDR3 coding sequence is TGTGCCAGCAGCCCCCAGGGACAGGTGAACACTGAAGCTTTCTTT. Translation: CASSPQGQVNTEAFF. The genes are TRBV9 and TRBJ1-1, with 8 bases that match TRBD1. V gave up 4 bases and J gave up 0 bases; unmatched junction bases: 5. CDR1 SGDLS and CDR2 YYNGEE come from the germline V gene. CDR3 length: 15 amino acids.

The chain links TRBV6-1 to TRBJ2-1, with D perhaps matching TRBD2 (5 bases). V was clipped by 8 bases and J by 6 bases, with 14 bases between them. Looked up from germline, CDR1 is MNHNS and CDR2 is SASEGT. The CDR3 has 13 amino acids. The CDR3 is CASGEWRSNEQFF. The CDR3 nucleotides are TGTGCCAGCGGGGAGTGGCGGTCCAATGAGCAGTTCTTC.

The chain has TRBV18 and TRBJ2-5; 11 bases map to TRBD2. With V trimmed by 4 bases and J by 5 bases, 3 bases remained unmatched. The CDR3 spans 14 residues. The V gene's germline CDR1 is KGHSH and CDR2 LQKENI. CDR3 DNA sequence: TGTGCCAGCTCACTACTAGCGGGAGAGGAGACCCAGTACTTC. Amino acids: CASSLLAGEETQYF.